The 14 T cell receptor beta chains below all came from one sample that was sequenced in a study of T cells in localized non-small cell lung cancer (dated by TCRdb to 2019 to 2021). Preparation of the library involved the immunoSEQ multiplex PCR assay. Here the immuneACCESS table is served through TCRdb, limited to in-frame sequences with V and J called. Missing clones are a known gap in these copies; in checked studies unresolved V genes cover under half, and the rest lacks a known reason. A total of fewer than 30,000 clones appear in this sample, 86% of them only once. 0.95% to 1.3% of the sample belongs to the ten largest clones. The material sequenced was peripheral blood, taken before any cancer treatment. The receptors come from a woman aged 40-69 years with stage I lung adenocarcinoma.

The chain couples TRBV7-9 to TRBJ1-4; 9 bases are a match to TRBD1. The CDR3 sequence is 17 residues long. The V gene's germline CDR1 is SEHNR and CDR2 FQNEAQ (reference sequence). After removal of 1 base from V and 7 bases from J, the junction contained 10 bases not matched to a gene. The CDR3 spells CASSLVQGAEVGEKLFF. For the CDR3, the DNA is TGTGCCAGCAGCTTAGTACAGGGGGCTGAGGTAGGTGAAAAACTGTTTTTT.

This clone has just a few counts. J is TRBJ1-1 and V is TRBV6-5; 8 nucleotides align to TRBD1. This CDR3 has 14 amino acids. Germline-derived CDR1 and CDR2 are MNHEY and SVGAGI. V shed 1 base and J 4 bases; nucleotides not matched to a gene: 2. The CDR3 bases are TGTGCCAGCAGTTACTTCGGACAGGGCACTGAAGCTTTCTTT. This codes for CASSYFGQGTEAFF.

The CDR3 region has the DNA TGTGCCAGCAGCTTATCGGGTCAGGGTGAAGCTTTCTTT. Translated, it gives CASSLSGQGEAFF. This chain uses TRBV7-9 with TRBJ1-1, with D perhaps matching TRBD1 (5 bases). The germline CDR1 and CDR2 sequences are SEHNR and FQNEAQ (reference sequence). This CDR3 has 13 amino acids. The V end lost 2 bases, the J end lost 7 bases, and 11 bases lay between the germline ends.

This sequence joins TRBV10-3 and TRBJ1-2; TRBD1 aligns across 9 bases. This CDR3 has 15 residues. V lost 2 bases and J lost 3; bases outside the gene matches: 4. CDR1 is ENHRY and CDR2 is SYGVKD in the germline V gene. The CDR3 loop reads CAISEVQGAHYGYTF. In nucleotides, the CDR3 is TGTGCCATCAGTGAGGTACAGGGGGCACACTATGGCTACACCTTC.

This rearrangement joins TRBV6-5 to TRBJ2-7, with D possibly TRBD2 on 5 matching bases. Germline CDR1 reads MNHEY; CDR2 reads SVGAGI. V lost 7 bases to trimming and J lost 4 bases, with 14 bases between them. The CDR3 runs 13 residues. Here the CDR3 DNA reads TGTGCCAGCATCGGAGCGGCCGGGTACGAGCAGTACTTC. This translates into CASIGAAGYEQYF.

J is TRBJ2-5 and V is TRBV7-2, with 9 bases identical to TRBD1. Germline-derived CDR1 and CDR2 are SGHTA and FQGNSA. Germline trimming cut 4 bases from V and 5 bases from J; bases unmatched to any gene: 5. CDR3 size: 14 residues. The CDR3 DNA reads TGTGCCAGCAGCTCCAGACAGGGGGAGGAGACCCAGTACTTC. Protein product: CASSSRQGEETQYF. The complete variable domain, with remaining parts taken from reference TRBV7-2 and TRBJ2-5, reads GAGVSQSPSNKVTEKGKDVELRCDPISGHTALYWYRQSLGQGLEFLIYFQGNSAPDKSGLPSDRFSAERTGGSVSTLTIQRTQQEDSAVYLCASSSRQGEETQYFGPGTRLLVL.

The chain links TRBV6-5 to TRBJ1-2, with TRBD1 identical over 8 bases. With V trimmed by 8 bases and J by 3 bases, 5 bases remained unmatched. The CDR3 sequence is 13 residues long. CDR1 is MNHEY and CDR2 is SVGAGI in the germline V gene. In DNA form, the CDR3 reads TGTGCCAGCTCCCAGGGGGCGGACTATGGCTACACCTTC. It specifies CASSQGADYGYTF.

Turning to this clone: The sample holds other DNA sequences that translate to the same CDR3. This chain connects TRBV7-2 to TRBJ2-3; 16 bases fit TRBD2. Germline CDR1 and CDR2: SGHTA and FQGNSA. The CDR3 is 17 residues long. J was trimmed by 5 bases and V by 4 bases; bases with no gene match: 6. This CDR3 is CASSSGTSGGAVDTQYF. CDR3 bases: TGTGCCAGCAGCTCCGGGACTAGCGGGGGGGCCGTAGATACGCAGTATTTT.

V is TRBV7-2 and J is TRBJ1-1, with D perhaps matching TRBD1 (6 bases). This CDR3 has 14 residues. With 5 bases removed from V and 1 base from J, the gap between germline ends came to 11 bases. Germline loops: CDR1 SGHTA, CDR2 FQGNSA. DNA for the CDR3: TGTGCCAGCAGCCCGGACAGCGCGAACACTGAAGCTTTCTTT. Amino acid sequence: CASSPDSANTEAFF.

The V gene is TRBV19, the J gene TRBJ1-1; D gene unclear. The germline V gene encodes CDR1 LNHDA and CDR2 SQIVND (reference sequence). The CDR3 has 14 residues. Trimming shortened V by 2 bases and J by 1 base, and 8 bases separated the two germline ends. CDR3 in amino acids: CASSIIARNTEAFF. Here the CDR3 DNA reads TGTGCCAGTAGTATAATCGCCAGGAACACTGAAGCTTTCTTT.

The V and J genes are TRBV7-2 and TRBJ1-2, with D perhaps TRBD1 (6 bases). CDR3 length equals 13 residues. The germline V gene encodes CDR1 SGHTA and CDR2 FQGNSA. The V end was cut by 5 bases, the J end by 3 bases, with 10 bases between. CDR3 protein: CASSPTGYYGYTF. The CDR3 DNA is TGTGCCAGCAGCCCCACAGGGTACTATGGCTACACCTTC.

The chain is built from TRBV2 and TRBJ1-5; D is unclear. Germline CDR1 and CDR2: SNHLY and FYNNEI. Trimming stripped 1 base from V and 7 bases from J, with 11 bases between. CDR3 length equals 14 residues. The CDR3 DNA sequence: TGTGCCAGCAGTGAAGGGGAGATTGAACAGCCCCAGCATTTT. This codes for CASSEGEIEQPQHF.

This rearrangement joins TRBV5-1 to TRBJ2-1; no firm D call. CDR1 and CDR2 (germline): SGHRS, YFSETQ. CDR3 length: 14 residues. V lost 4 bases and J 0 bases, leaving 8 bases between the germline ends. The CDR3 DNA reads as TGCGCCAGCAGCCTCGCGGACTCCTACAATGAGCAGTTCTTC. Encoded protein: CASSLADSYNEQFF.

The chain combines TRBV5-1 with TRBJ2-6; tentative D call: TRBD2 (6 bases). This CDR3 spans 19 amino acids. The germline V gene has CDR1 SGHRS and CDR2 YFSETQ. The V end was cut by 1 base, the J end by 0 bases, with 17 bases between. Written as DNA, the CDR3 is TGCGCCAGCAGCTTGATTTCGCGGGATCCGTCCTCTGGGGCCAACGTCCTGACTTTC. This gives the protein CASSLISRDPSSGANVLTF.